These T cell receptor beta chains were read from a single sample in a study of T cell responses to AZD1222 COVID-19 vaccine. Profiling relied on immunoSEQ multiplex PCR, and the TCRdb table lists in-frame clones only, not all of them. Found here are some 85,000 clones, approximately 90% of them singletons; the top ten hold 24%. The source material was peripheral blood, sampled on day 0 of AZD1222 vaccination. All receptors derive from an adult in good health. Each CDR3 is given with its conserved first and last residue. Fields, in order: V gene, clone size, J gene, D gene, CDR3 DNA, CDR3 protein. D genes are given only for firm matches. Clone size is not always given. Where it is, it says once, few, many or a class for expanded clones.

v_gene: TRBV24-1; abundance: .; j_gene: TRBJ2-5; d_gene: .; CDR3nt: TGTGCCACCAGTGATCACAGGGACCACCAAGAGACCCAGTACTTC; CDR3aa: CATSDHRDHQETQYF
v_gene: TRBV11-3; abundance: .; j_gene: TRBJ1-6; d_gene: .; CDR3nt: TGTGCCAGCAGCCCCGGGGCAGATAATTCACCCCTCCACTTT; CDR3aa: CASSPGADNSPLHF
v_gene: TRBV19; abundance: .; j_gene: TRBJ1-5; d_gene: .; CDR3nt: TGTGCCAGTAGTATTATGACAGGCAATCAGCCCCAGCATTTT; CDR3aa: CASSIMTGNQPQHF
v_gene: TRBV27; abundance: .; j_gene: TRBJ1-5; d_gene: .; CDR3nt: TGTGCCAGCAGAGGGGGGGATCAGCCCCAGCATTTT; CDR3aa: CASRGGDQPQHF
v_gene: TRBV9; abundance: .; j_gene: TRBJ2-1; d_gene: TRBD2; CDR3nt: TGTGCCAGCTCCGGGACTAGCGCCTACAATGAGCAGTTCTTC; CDR3aa: CASSGTSAYNEQFF
v_gene: TRBV6-6; abundance: .; j_gene: TRBJ1-1; d_gene: .; CDR3nt: TGTGCCAGCAGTACCGGGACAAACACTGAAGCTTTCTTT; CDR3aa: CASSTGTNTEAFF
v_gene: TRBV7-3; abundance: .; j_gene: TRBJ1-5; d_gene: .; CDR3nt: TGTGCCAGCAGCTCAGGGAAGGGGCAGCCCCAGCATTTT; CDR3aa: CASSSGKGQPQHF
v_gene: TRBV30; abundance: .; j_gene: TRBJ1-2; d_gene: .; CDR3nt: TGTGCCTGGAGTGTACAGGACTATGGCTACACCTTC; CDR3aa: CAWSVQDYGYTF
v_gene: TRBV2; abundance: .; j_gene: TRBJ1-6; d_gene: TRBD1; CDR3nt: TGTGCCAGCAGGGGACAGGGAGGCTTTTCGAATTCACCCCTCCACTTT; CDR3aa: CASRGQGGFSNSPLHF
v_gene: TRBV7-8; abundance: .; j_gene: TRBJ2-7; d_gene: TRBD1; CDR3nt: TGTGCCAGCGGACGACAGGGGGCGTGGGAGCAGTACTTC; CDR3aa: CASGRQGAWEQYF
v_gene: TRBV6-5; abundance: .; j_gene: TRBJ1-2; d_gene: .; CDR3nt: TGTGCCAGCAGGATTGTGGGAGGGGACGGCTACACCTTC; CDR3aa: CASRIVGGDGYTF
v_gene: TRBV19; abundance: .; j_gene: TRBJ1-5; d_gene: TRBD1; CDR3nt: TGTGCCAGTAGTATAGCCGGGACAGGGGTAGTTGATCAGCCCCAGCATTTT; CDR3aa: CASSIAGTGVVDQPQHF
v_gene: TRBV7-7; abundance: once; j_gene: TRBJ2-7; d_gene: .; CDR3nt: TGTGCCAGCAGCTTAGACTCTCGCATTGGGCCGTCCTGTCACGAGCAGTACTTC; CDR3aa: CASSLDSRIGPSCHEQYF
v_gene: TRBV4-1; abundance: few; j_gene: TRBJ1-4; d_gene: .; CDR3nt: TGCGCCAGCAGCCAAGGGAGCGGGGGGGCCGGCGAAAAACTGTTTTTT; CDR3aa: CASSQGSGGAGEKLFF
v_gene: TRBV11-2; abundance: once; j_gene: TRBJ2-7; d_gene: TRBD2; CDR3nt: TGTGCCAGCAGCTTAACTACCGAGGGAGCGGGGTTTAGCGAGCAGTACTTC; CDR3aa: CASSLTTEGAGFSEQYF
v_gene: TRBV5-8; abundance: .; j_gene: TRBJ2-5; d_gene: .; CDR3nt: TGTGCCAGCAGCTTGGGAGCGGCCTACCAAGAGACCCAGTACTTC; CDR3aa: CASSLGAAYQETQYF
v_gene: TRBV9; abundance: once; j_gene: TRBJ1-5; d_gene: .; CDR3nt: TGTGCCAGCAGCGTAGCTGGGGGGTCTAATCAGCCCCAGCATTTT; CDR3aa: CASSVAGGSNQPQHF
v_gene: TRBV7-8; abundance: .; j_gene: TRBJ1-6; d_gene: .; CDR3nt: TGTGCCAGCAGCTTAGGTGTTCTGGATATTTCACCCCTCCACTTT; CDR3aa: CASSLGVLDISPLHF
v_gene: TRBV12-3/TRBV12-4; abundance: .; j_gene: TRBJ2-6; d_gene: .; CDR3nt: TGTGCCAGCAAGACACGGGCCAACGTCCTGACTTTC; CDR3aa: CASKTRANVLTF
v_gene: TRBV5-4; abundance: .; j_gene: TRBJ1-2; d_gene: TRBD1; CDR3nt: TGTGCCAGCAGCGTCGGACAGGGAGTGGGGGGCTACACCTTC; CDR3aa: CASSVGQGVGGYTF
v_gene: TRBV5-5; abundance: .; j_gene: TRBJ1-4; d_gene: .; CDR3nt: TGTGCCAGCAGCTTGGCCGGGGGGGGCCCGTCAACTAATGAAAAACTGTTTTTT; CDR3aa: CASSLAGGGPSTNEKLFF
v_gene: TRBV9; abundance: .; j_gene: TRBJ2-7; d_gene: .; CDR3nt: TGTGCCAGCAGCGTGGGGGGGCAGGCTAGGGAGCAGTACTTC; CDR3aa: CASSVGGQAREQYF
v_gene: TRBV7-6; abundance: .; j_gene: TRBJ2-5; d_gene: .; CDR3nt: TGTGCCAGCAGCTTAGTGGTCTCTGGCGGGCTAGAAGAGACCCAGTACTTC; CDR3aa: CASSLVVSGGLEETQYF
v_gene: TRBV7-2; abundance: .; j_gene: TRBJ2-3; d_gene: .; CDR3nt: TGTGCCAGCAGCTTAGACGGTATTTCCCCAGATACGCAGTATTTT; CDR3aa: CASSLDGISPDTQYF
v_gene: TRBV28; abundance: .; j_gene: TRBJ1-1; d_gene: .; CDR3nt: TGTGCCAGCAGGTCCGGGGGGAACACTGAAGCTTTCTTT; CDR3aa: CASRSGGNTEAFF
v_gene: TRBV27; abundance: .; j_gene: TRBJ2-1; d_gene: .; CDR3nt: TGTGCCAGCAAAATTCCCGGGACAAACAATGAGCAGTTCTTC; CDR3aa: CASKIPGTNNEQFF
v_gene: TRBV5-1; abundance: once; j_gene: TRBJ2-1; d_gene: TRBD2; CDR3nt: TGCGCCAGCAGCTCGGCCGTCACTAGCGGGACAGAGAATGAGCAGTTCTTC; CDR3aa: CASSSAVTSGTENEQFF
v_gene: TRBV3-1/TRBV3-2; abundance: .; j_gene: TRBJ1-1; d_gene: .; CDR3nt: TGTGCCAGCAGCCAAGACATCCGGCCTACCTTGGGAGCTTTCTTT; CDR3aa: CASSQDIRPTLGAFF
v_gene: TRBV27; abundance: .; j_gene: TRBJ2-6; d_gene: .; CDR3nt: TGTGCCAGCAGTAGGACGGCTGGGGCCAACGTCCTGACTTTC; CDR3aa: CASSRTAGANVLTF
v_gene: TRBV5-5; abundance: .; j_gene: TRBJ2-6; d_gene: .; CDR3nt: TGTGCCAGCAGCTTGTTCAGCTCTGGGGCCAACGTCCTGACTTTC; CDR3aa: CASSLFSSGANVLTF
v_gene: TRBV7-8; abundance: .; j_gene: TRBJ2-5; d_gene: .; CDR3nt: TGTGCCAGCAGCCTGTTCCGGGACTCCCAAGAGACCCAGTACTTC; CDR3aa: CASSLFRDSQETQYF
v_gene: TRBV10-3; abundance: .; j_gene: TRBJ1-3; d_gene: .; CDR3nt: TGTGCCATCAGTGAGTCGGCCTCTGGAAACACCATATATTTT; CDR3aa: CAISESASGNTIYF
v_gene: TRBV7-9; abundance: .; j_gene: TRBJ2-1; d_gene: TRBD1; CDR3nt: TGTGCCAGCAGCAAAGGACAGGGGACCTACAATGAGCAGTTCTTC; CDR3aa: CASSKGQGTYNEQFF
v_gene: TRBV12-5; abundance: once; j_gene: TRBJ2-5; d_gene: TRBD2; CDR3nt: TGTGCTAGTGGTACTCGACCGGGACTAGCTCCCGAGACCCAGTACTTC; CDR3aa: CASGTRPGLAPETQYF
v_gene: TRBV2; abundance: once; j_gene: TRBJ2-1; d_gene: .; CDR3nt: TGTGCCAGCAGGACTGACACAGCCAATGAGCAGTTCTTC; CDR3aa: CASRTDTANEQFF
v_gene: TRBV6-2/TRBV6-3; abundance: .; j_gene: TRBJ2-3; d_gene: TRBD2; CDR3nt: TGTGCCAGCAGTTACCCGACTAGCGGGAGGCCGGCTGTTCTCAGCACAGATACGCAGTATTTT; CDR3aa: CASSYPTSGRPAVLSTDTQYF
v_gene: TRBV25-1; abundance: .; j_gene: TRBJ1-1; d_gene: TRBD1; CDR3nt: TGTGCCAGCAGTAGGACGGGACAGGACCCTGAAGCTTTCTTT; CDR3aa: CASSRTGQDPEAFF
v_gene: TRBV30; abundance: .; j_gene: TRBJ2-6; d_gene: TRBD1; CDR3nt: TGTGCCTGGACACAGGGGGAGTACGGGGCCAACGTCCTGACTTTC; CDR3aa: CAWTQGEYGANVLTF
v_gene: TRBV4-1; abundance: .; j_gene: TRBJ1-2; d_gene: .; CDR3nt: TGCGCCAGCAGACAAGTAGGGAGGGCCTATGGCTACACCTTC; CDR3aa: CASRQVGRAYGYTF
v_gene: TRBV27; abundance: .; j_gene: TRBJ2-7; d_gene: .; CDR3nt: TGTGCCAGCAGTCCATACACGGGTAGTTCCTACGAGCAGTACTTC; CDR3aa: CASSPYTGSSYEQYF
v_gene: TRBV3-1/TRBV3-2; abundance: .; j_gene: TRBJ1-5; d_gene: .; CDR3nt: TGTGCCAGCAGCCAAGACGGTACAGCCAATCAGCCCCAGCATTTT; CDR3aa: CASSQDGTANQPQHF